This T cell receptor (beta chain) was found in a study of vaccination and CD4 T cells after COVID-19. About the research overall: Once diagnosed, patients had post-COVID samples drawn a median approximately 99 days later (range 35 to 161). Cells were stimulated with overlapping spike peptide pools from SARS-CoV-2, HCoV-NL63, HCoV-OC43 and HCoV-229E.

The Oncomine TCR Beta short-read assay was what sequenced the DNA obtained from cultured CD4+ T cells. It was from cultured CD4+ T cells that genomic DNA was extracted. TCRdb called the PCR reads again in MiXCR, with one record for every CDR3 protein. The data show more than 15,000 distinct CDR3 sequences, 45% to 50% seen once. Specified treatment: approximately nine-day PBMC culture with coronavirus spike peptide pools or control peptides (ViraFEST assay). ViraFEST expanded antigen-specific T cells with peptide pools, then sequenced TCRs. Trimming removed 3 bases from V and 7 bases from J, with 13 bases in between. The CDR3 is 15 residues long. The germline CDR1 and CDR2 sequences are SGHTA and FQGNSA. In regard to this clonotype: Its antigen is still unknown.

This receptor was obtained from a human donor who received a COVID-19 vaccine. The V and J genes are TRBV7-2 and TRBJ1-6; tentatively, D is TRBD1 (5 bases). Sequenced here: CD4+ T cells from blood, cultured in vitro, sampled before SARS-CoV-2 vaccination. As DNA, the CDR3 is TGTGCCAGCAGCTTGGAGGGGCCAGGGAATTCACCCCTCCACTTT. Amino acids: CASSLEGPGNSPLHF.